This T cell receptor beta chain was captured in a study of blood T cell repertoires in COVID-19. Original processing notes: From reference gene primer amplification, estimates of nucleated cell counts were derived. The protocol was immunoSEQ multiplex PCR, while the TCRdb copy is restricted to in-frame clones and leaves out a portion. V, J and clone size reflect that table, while D and trimming were determined from the DNA. The sample records 55,000 to 95,000 clones, roughly 81% being singletons. This CDR3 is 11 amino acids long. Germline lookup yields CDR1 SQVTM and CDR2 ANQGSEA. V gene TRBV29-1 combines with J gene TRBJ2-7, with 9 nucleotides matching TRBD2. The TCR originated in a woman between 65 and 79 years old with acute or convalescent COVID-19. The material sequenced was peripheral blood. The CDR3 DNA reads as TGCAGTAGCGGGAGCACCTACGAGCAGTACTTC. It codes for CSSGSTYEQYF.